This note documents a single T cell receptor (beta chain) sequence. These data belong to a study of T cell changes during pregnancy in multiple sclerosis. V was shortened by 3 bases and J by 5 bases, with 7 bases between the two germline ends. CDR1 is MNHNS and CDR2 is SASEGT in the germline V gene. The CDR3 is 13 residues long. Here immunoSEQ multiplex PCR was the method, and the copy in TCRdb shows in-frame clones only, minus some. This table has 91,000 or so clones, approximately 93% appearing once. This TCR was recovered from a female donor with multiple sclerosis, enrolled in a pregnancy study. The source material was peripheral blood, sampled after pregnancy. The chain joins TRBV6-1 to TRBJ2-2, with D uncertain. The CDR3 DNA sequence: TGTGCCAGCAGTGAGAGGTTAACCGGGGAGCTGTTTTTT. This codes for CASSERLTGELFF.